The source of this T cell receptor (beta chain) is a study of blood T cell repertoires in COVID-19. Whole-study context: Sites across the United States, Italy and Spain contributed samples from acute and convalescent COVID-19. Sample material is recorded as cDNA or gDNA derived from T cells, B-cell-depleted T cells, or PBMCs.

CDR1 and CDR2 (germline): GTSNPN, SVGIG (reference sequence). This CDR3 spans 15 amino acids. Trimming took 3 bases from V and 4 from J, leaving 18 bases between them. This clone was found once. Original data processing: Reference gene primer amplification gave nucleated cell count estimates. Profiling relied on immunoSEQ multiplex PCR, and the TCRdb table lists in-frame clones only, not all of them. V and J calls and clone size are as listed in that table; D and trimming were resolved from the DNA. The sample yields roughly 190,000 clones, roughly 76% seen once. This chain joins TRBV30 and TRBJ1-2; tentative D call: TRBD1 (5 bases). Sequenced: peripheral blood. This TCR was sampled from a woman between 50 and 59 years old with active or convalescent COVID-19. The CDR3 loop reads CAWSGKRGPRYGYTF. CDR3 DNA sequence: TGTGCCTGGAGCGGGAAGCGGGGCCCGCGCTATGGCTACACCTTC.